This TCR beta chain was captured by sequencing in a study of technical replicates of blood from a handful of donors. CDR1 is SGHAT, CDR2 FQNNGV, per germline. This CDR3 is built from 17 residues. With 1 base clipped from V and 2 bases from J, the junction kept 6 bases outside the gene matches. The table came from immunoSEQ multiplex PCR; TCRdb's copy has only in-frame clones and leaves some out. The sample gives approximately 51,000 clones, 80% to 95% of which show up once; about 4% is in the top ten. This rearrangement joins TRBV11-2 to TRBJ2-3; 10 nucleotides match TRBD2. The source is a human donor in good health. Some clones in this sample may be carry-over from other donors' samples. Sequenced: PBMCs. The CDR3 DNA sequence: TGTGCCAGCAGCTTAGGAATAGCGGGGGGAATCACAGATACGCAGTATTTT. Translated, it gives CASSLGIAGGITDTQYF.